The T cell receptor beta chain under discussion was sequenced for a study of blood T cell repertoires in COVID-19. Study summary: Sites across the United States, Italy and Spain contributed samples from acute and convalescent COVID-19. T cells, B-cell-depleted T cells, or PBMCs provided the cDNA or gDNA that served as material.

Original handling: Reference gene primer amplification yielded estimated nucleated cell counts. TCRdb's table, derived via immunoSEQ multiplex PCR, lists solely in-frame clones and lacks some. V and J calls and clone size are those listed in that table; D and trimming were worked out from the DNA. Altogether roughly 330,000 clones are present, roughly 90% being singletons, with the ten largest covering roughly 9.9%. There are 18 residues in the CDR3. The V gene's germline CDR1 is SGHRS and CDR2 YFSETQ. V dropped 2 bases and J dropped 9; count of bases not matched to a gene: 12. This sequence was found in a man aged 25 to 40 with COVID-19, enrolled during active disease. The gene calls are TRBV5-1 and TRBJ2-1, with 15 bases lining up with TRBD2. The sequenced sample consisted of peripheral blood. In DNA form, the CDR3 reads TGCGCCAGCAGCTTTGGGACTAGCGGGAGGCGGAGGGAGGGTGAGCAGTTCTTC. Encoded protein: CASSFGTSGRRREGEQFF.